A selection of T cell receptor beta chains follows, all from one sample in a study of post-analysis software for immune sequencing data. TCRdb called the PCR reads again in MiXCR, with one record for every CDR3 protein. In the table there are 750,000 to 900,000 distinct CDR3 sequences, about 43% of which are singletons. The sample was blood. The origin of the receptors is a girl aged 5-17 years with multiple sclerosis. Both conserved end residues are part of each CDR3. The D gene is left open where the match is weak. Rows may omit the clone size; those that give it use once, few, many or a size class.

V	J	D	size	CDR3	DNA
TRBV5-1	TRBJ2-3	-	-	CASSFTTGGTQYF	TGCGCCAGCAGCTTCACTACCGGGGGTACGCAGTATTTT
TRBV7-2	TRBJ1-2	TRBD1	-	CASSSSTGTGFRGPGYTF	TGTGCCAGCAGCTCCTCCACCGGGACAGGGTTTCGAGGCCCTGGCTACACCTTC
TRBV20-1	TRBJ2-6	-	few	CSARPPNAGSGANVLTF	TGCAGTGCTAGACCGCCCAATGCAGGGTCAGGGGCCAACGTCCTGACTTTC
TRBV20-1	TRBJ2-7	TRBD2	-	CSARDRGTSGKNEQYF	TGCAGTGCTAGAGATAGGGGGACTAGCGGGAAAAATGAGCAGTACTTC
TRBV15	TRBJ2-3	-	-	CATSRVVFGTDTQYF	TGTGCCACCAGCAGAGTAGTGTTTGGTACAGATACGCAGTATTTT
TRBV5-5	TRBJ1-4	-	-	CASSLVGDEKLFF	TGTGCCAGCAGCTTGGTTGGGGATGAAAAACTGTTTTTT
TRBV7-6	TRBJ1-4	-	-	CASSRGGPGKLFF	TGTGCCAGCAGCAGGGGGGGGCCTGGAAAACTGTTTTTT
TRBV5-5	TRBJ1-1	-	once	CASSLDRGAATLITEAFF	TGTGCCAGCAGCTTGGACCGGGGGGCAGCCACATTGATAACTGAAGCTTTCTTT
TRBV19	TRBJ1-2	TRBD1	-	CASSGTGGYYGYTF	TGTGCCAGTAGTGGGACAGGGGGCTACTATGGCTACACCTTC
TRBV12-3/TRBV12-4	TRBJ1-2	-	-	CASSSPSQGFLYGYTF	TGTGCCAGCAGTTCTCCCTCACAGGGATTCCTCTATGGCTACACCTTC
TRBV6-2/TRBV6-3	TRBJ2-7	TRBD1	-	CASSYSWDSEYEQYF	TGTGCCAGCAGTTACTCGTGGGACAGTGAGTACGAGCAGTACTTC
TRBV5-1	TRBJ2-7	TRBD2	-	CASSPGTTTSEQYF	TGCGCCAGCAGCCCCGGGACTACCACGTCCGAGCAGTACTTC
TRBV12-3/TRBV12-4	TRBJ2-3	TRBD2	-	CASSSSGSGSTDAQYF	TGTGCCAGCAGTTCCTCGGGTAGCGGGAGCACAGATGCGCAGTATTTT
TRBV3-1	TRBJ2-1	TRBD1	-	CASSSQGANEQFF	TGTGCCAGCAGCTCACAGGGGGCGAATGAGCAGTTCTTC
TRBV2	TRBJ2-5	-	-	CASSEAPSEGETQYF	TGTGCCAGCAGTGAAGCCCCCTCGGAGGGGGAGACCCAGTACTTC
TRBV7-9	TRBJ1-2	-	-	CASSSDSTYGYTF	TGTGCCAGCAGCTCAGACAGTACCTATGGCTACACCTTC
TRBV6-2/TRBV6-3	TRBJ2-7	-	few	CASSSLDEDPYF	TGTGCCAGCAGCTCTCTCGACGAGGACCCGTACTTC
TRBV7-2	TRBJ2-1	TRBD2	-	CASSFRLAGPSYNEQFF	TGTGCCAGCAGCTTCCGACTAGCGGGGCCCTCCTACAATGAGCAGTTCTTC
TRBV7-8	TRBJ2-3	TRBD2	-	CASSLVLAGGVVGDTQYF	TGTGCCAGCAGCCTGGTACTAGCGGGAGGTGTCGTCGGGGATACGCAGTATTTT
TRBV7-9	TRBJ2-3	TRBD2	-	CASSLSLNLTSGRIHTQYF	TGTGCCAGCAGCTTATCCCTAAACCTTACTAGCGGGAGGATTCATACGCAGTATTTT
TRBV12-3/TRBV12-4	TRBJ1-1	-	few	CASSGQGDTEAFF	TGTGCCAGCAGTGGGCAGGGAGACACTGAAGCTTTCTTT
TRBV6-2/TRBV6-3	TRBJ2-7	TRBD2	-	CASSHPSGRSHEQYF	TGTGCCAGCAGCCATCCTAGCGGGAGGAGCCACGAGCAGTACTTC
TRBV20-1	TRBJ2-1	-	few	CSARGPRKGPEQFF	TGCAGTGCTAGAGGGCCTAGAAAAGGCCCTGAGCAGTTCTTC
TRBV7-3	TRBJ2-1	TRBD2	few	CASSPTSGISHEQFF	TGTGCCAGCAGCCCCACTAGCGGGATCTCTCATGAGCAGTTCTTC
TRBV6-5	TRBJ2-1	-	-	CASRDYWSNEQFF	TGTGCCAGCAGGGACTACTGGAGCAATGAGCAGTTCTTC